The rows below give T cell receptor beta chains drawn from one sample of a study of blood T cell repertoires in COVID-19. The assay was immunoSEQ multiplex PCR, and TCRdb's table has in-frame clones only and misses some. The data hold about 150,000 clones, with about 73% observed a single time. Source material: peripheral blood. Source of these receptors: a man aged 80 or over with acute or convalescent COVID-19. The CDR3 runs from the conserved cysteine through the conserved F or W. Fields, in order: clone size, D gene, J gene, V gene, CDR3 protein, CDR3 DNA. The D gene is left open where the match is weak. Rows give clone size only sometimes, using once, few, many, or a class for an expanded clone.

>-|-|TRBJ2-7|TRBV19
CASSTQVSYEQYF
TGTGCCAGTAGTACACAGGTTTCCTACGAGCAGTACTTC
>-|-|TRBJ2-3|TRBV10-1
CASSPGTDTQYF
TGCGCCAGCAGTCCGGGAACAGATACGCAGTATTTT
>-|TRBD1|TRBJ2-7|TRBV12-5
CASGLDQGAEQYF
TGTGCTAGTGGTTTGGACCAGGGGGCCGAGCAGTACTTC
>-|-|TRBJ2-5|TRBV5-1
CASSPQGTQTQYF
TGCGCCAGCAGCCCACAGGGAACGCAGACCCAGTACTTC
>-|-|TRBJ1-2|TRBV5-1
CASSGETGTYGYTF
TGCGCCAGCAGCGGGGAGACAGGTACCTATGGCTACACCTTC
>-|-|TRBJ1-2|TRBV5-6
CASSLDRAGGYTF
TGTGCCAGCAGCTTAGACAGAGCTGGTGGCTACACCTTC
>-|TRBD1|TRBJ1-5|TRBV9
CASSVGQTNQPQHF
TGTGCCAGCAGCGTGGGACAGACAAATCAGCCCCAGCATTTT
>-|TRBD1|TRBJ2-5|TRBV6-5
CASSTDRAETQYF
TGTGCCAGCAGTACTGACAGGGCGGAGACCCAGTACTTC
>-|TRBD1|TRBJ1-2|TRBV18
CASSPDRGRYLGYTF
TGTGCCAGCTCCCCTGACAGGGGGCGATATTTGGGCTACACCTTC
>-|TRBD1|TRBJ1-5|TRBV12-5
CASGWTGGNQPQHF
TGTGCTAGTGGTTGGACAGGGGGTAATCAGCCCCAGCATTTT
>-|TRBD1|TRBJ1-3|TRBV7-6
CASSIGTGGGNTIYF
TGTGCCAGCAGCATAGGGACAGGGGGCGGAAACACCATATATTTT
>-|TRBD1|TRBJ2-5|TRBV19
CASSTWDRGGETQYF
TGTGCCAGTAGCACCTGGGACAGGGGGGGCGAGACCCAGTACTTC
>-|-|TRBJ2-3|TRBV11-2
CASSLKFGDTQYF
TGTGCCAGCAGCTTAAAATTCGGAGATACGCAGTATTTT
>-|-|TRBJ1-2|TRBV6-5
CASTTAGTQNYGYTF
TGTGCCAGCACCACCGCCGGGACACAGAACTATGGCTACACCTTC
>-|-|TRBJ2-2|TRBV10-3
CAISPGSGELFF
TGTGCCATCAGTCCGGGTTCCGGGGAGCTGTTTTTT
>-|-|TRBJ2-5|TRBV9
CASSVGPGEGQETQYF
TGTGCCAGCAGCGTAGGACCGGGAGAGGGACAAGAGACCCAGTACTTC
>many|-|TRBJ1-2|TRBV19
CASSIGAINYGYTF
TGTGCCAGTAGTATAGGAGCCATTAACTATGGCTACACCTTC
>few|-|TRBJ1-5|TRBV6-2/TRBV6-3
CASSTPESGSQPQHF
TGTGCCAGCAGTACCCCGGAGTCGGGTAGTCAGCCCCAGCATTTT
>-|-|TRBJ1-6|TRBV6-6
CASSPIINSPLHF
TGTGCCAGCAGCCCTATCATTAATTCACCCCTCCACTTT
>-|-|TRBJ2-3|TRBV7-2
CASSAGLPTDTQYF
TGTGCCAGCAGCGCGGGGCTGCCCACAGATACGCAGTATTTT
>-|TRBD1|TRBJ1-6|TRBV6-5
CASRGQGYNSPLHF
TGTGCCAGCAGGGGACAGGGCTATAATTCACCCCTCCACTTT
>-|TRBD1|TRBJ1-1|TRBV11-3
CASSLNEGAETEAFF
TGTGCCAGCAGCTTAAACGAGGGGGCTGAAACTGAAGCTTTCTTT
>-|-|TRBJ1-1|TRBV5-1
CASTPHQGIGAEAFF
TGCGCCAGCACCCCCCATCAGGGAATTGGGGCTGAAGCTTTCTTT
>-|-|TRBJ2-1|TRBV7-2
CASYRDSNLGNEQFF
TGTGCCAGCTACCGGGACTCAAATCTAGGGAATGAGCAGTTCTTC
>-|TRBD1|TRBJ1-2|TRBV5-6
CASSLGDRFLYGYTF
TGTGCCAGCAGCCTAGGGGACAGATTCTTGTATGGCTACACCTTC
>-|TRBD1|TRBJ1-3|TRBV5-6
CASSLGTDLLSGNTIYF
TGTGCCAGCAGCTTAGGGACAGACTTACTCTCGGGAAACACCATATATTTT
>-|TRBD2|TRBJ2-1|TRBV3-1/TRBV3-2
CASSQDPGGGYNEQFF
TGTGCCAGCAGCCAAGATCCTGGCGGGGGGTACAATGAGCAGTTCTTC
>-|TRBD1|TRBJ2-6|TRBV4-1
CASSQGQGPISGANVLTF
TGCGCCAGCAGCCAAGGACAGGGCCCGATCTCTGGGGCCAACGTCCTGACTTTC
>few|TRBD1|TRBJ1-4|TRBV15
CATSRDRGAEKLFF
TGTGCCACCAGCAGGGACAGGGGGGCAGAAAAACTGTTTTTT
>-|-|TRBJ1-1|TRBV6-5
CASRKLAEAFF
TGTGCCAGCAGAAAACTGGCTGAAGCTTTCTTT
>-|TRBD1|TRBJ1-5|TRBV7-9
CASSRGQGDQPQHF
TGTGCCAGCAGTCGAGGACAGGGCGATCAGCCCCAGCATTTT
>-|TRBD2|TRBJ2-7|TRBV12-3/TRBV12-4
CASSFRDYITKF
TGTGCCAGCAGTTTCCGGGACTACATTACGAAATTC
>-|TRBD1|TRBJ1-6|TRBV29-1
CSVITGQNSPLHF
TGCAGCGTTATCACGGGACAGAATTCACCCCTCCACTTT
>-|TRBD2|TRBJ2-1|TRBV18
CASQTGTSGPNEQFF
TGTGCCAGCCAGACCGGGACTAGCGGCCCCAATGAGCAGTTCTTC
>-|TRBD2|TRBJ2-2|TRBV2
CASSEGTRRFGELFF
TGTGCCAGCAGTGAGGGGACTAGGAGGTTCGGGGAGCTGTTTTTT
>-|TRBD1|TRBJ2-3|TRBV11-3
CASSSGTEFTDTQYF
TGTGCCAGCAGCTCCGGGACAGAGTTCACAGATACGCAGTATTTT
>-|TRBD1|TRBJ2-7|TRBV18
CASSSTGSSYEQYF
TGTGCCAGCTCATCGACAGGGTCCTCCTACGAGCAGTACTTC
>-|TRBD1|TRBJ1-2|TRBV19
CASSFQQGALYGYTF
TGTGCCAGTAGTTTCCAACAGGGGGCCCTTTACGGCTACACCTTC
>once|-|TRBJ1-2|TRBV6-5
CASSYSTASSYGYTF
TGTGCCAGCAGTTACTCGACCGCATCTAGCTATGGCTACACCTTC
>-|-|TRBJ2-3|TRBV15
CATSRVVQDTQYF
TGTGCCACCAGCAGAGTGGTCCAGGATACGCAGTATTTT
>-|TRBD2|TRBJ2-5|TRBV7-7
CASSLGRGGFVEAEETQYF
TGTGCTAGCAGCTTAGGTCGGGGGGGCTTTGTCGAGGCCGAAGAGACCCAGTACTTC
>few|-|TRBJ1-2|TRBV7-6
CASSLSEKDGYTF
TGTGCCAGCAGCTTGTCAGAAAAAGATGGCTACACCTTC
>-|TRBD1|TRBJ1-1|TRBV7-2
CASRGDREPHLNTEAFF
TGTGCCAGCAGGGGCGACAGGGAACCGCACCTGAACACTGAAGCTTTCTTT
>many|TRBD1|TRBJ1-5|TRBV19
CASSRRRDRGIGNQPQHF
TGTGCCAGTAGTCGCCGCCGGGACAGGGGTATAGGCAATCAGCCCCAGCATTTT
>many|TRBD1|TRBJ2-7|TRBV7-8
CASRQRTGLHEQYF
TGTGCCAGTAGACAAAGGACAGGGTTGCACGAGCAGTACTTC
>-|-|TRBJ1-3|TRBV9
CASSAGGRSGNTIYF
TGTGCCAGCAGCGCCGGGGGACGTTCTGGAAACACCATATATTTT
>-|-|TRBJ2-6|TRBV5-4
CASSFTGTGANVLTF
TGTGCCAGCAGTTTTACAGGGACTGGGGCCAACGTCCTGACTTTC
>-|TRBD1|TRBJ1-2|TRBV10-3
CAISEGGQGPNSNYGYTF
TGTGCCATCAGTGAAGGGGGACAGGGGCCTAATAGTAACTATGGCTACACCTTC
>-|TRBD1|TRBJ1-1|TRBV27
CASSPGTGANTEAFF
TGTGCCAGCAGTCCGGGGACAGGGGCGAACACTGAAGCTTTCTTT
>-|-|TRBJ1-2|TRBV5-4
CASSLVQANYGYTF
TGTGCCAGCAGCTTGGTGCAGGCTAACTATGGCTACACCTTC